Listed below are T cell receptor beta chains from one sample, sequenced in a study of blood T cell repertoires in COVID-19. TCRdb's table, derived via immunoSEQ multiplex PCR, lists solely in-frame clones and lacks some. The sample consists of 250,000 to 300,000 clones, 82% of them appearing once. The specimen was PBMCs or T cells enriched from blood (not recorded which). The receptors here all came from a man in his forties or fifties who had been exposed to COVID-19. Each CDR3 is given with its conserved first and last residue. D genes are given only for firm matches. Expanded clones get a size class; other rows say once, few or many, or leave the size out.

abundance: .
d_gene: .
v_gene: TRBV18
j_gene: TRBJ1-1
CDR3nt: TGTGCCAGCTCACCCGCAGCCCTGGGGGGGCAGATGAACACTGAAGCTTTCTTT
CDR3aa: CASSPAALGGQMNTEAFF

abundance: .
d_gene: TRBD1
v_gene: TRBV24-1
j_gene: TRBJ1-2
CDR3nt: TGTGCCACCAGTGAGGCAGGGGGTGGCTACACCTTC
CDR3aa: CATSEAGGGYTF

abundance: .
d_gene: TRBD1
v_gene: TRBV6-6
j_gene: TRBJ2-5
CDR3nt: TGTGCCAGCAGTTACTCCGGACAGGGGGAGACCCAGTACTTC
CDR3aa: CASSYSGQGETQYF

abundance: .
d_gene: .
v_gene: TRBV3-1/TRBV3-2
j_gene: TRBJ2-5
CDR3nt: TGTGCCAGCAGCCAAGTGGTTAGACAAGAGACCCAGTACTTC
CDR3aa: CASSQVVRQETQYF

abundance: .
d_gene: .
v_gene: TRBV12-3/TRBV12-4
j_gene: TRBJ1-5
CDR3nt: TGTGCCAGCAGTTACACAGGGAATCAGCCCCAGCATTTT
CDR3aa: CASSYTGNQPQHF

abundance: once
d_gene: .
v_gene: TRBV6-5
j_gene: TRBJ1-1
CDR3nt: TGTGCCAGCAGTTACTCAACAGGGCACACTGAAGCTTTCTTT
CDR3aa: CASSYSTGHTEAFF

abundance: .
d_gene: TRBD1
v_gene: TRBV11-2
j_gene: TRBJ1-2
CDR3nt: TGTGCCAGCAGCACCTCGCAGGGGGACGGTGGCTACACCTTC
CDR3aa: CASSTSQGDGGYTF

abundance: .
d_gene: .
v_gene: TRBV28
j_gene: TRBJ2-7
CDR3nt: TGTGCCAGCAGTTTACTTGGGGGCGTCTACGAGCAGTACTTC
CDR3aa: CASSLLGGVYEQYF

abundance: once
d_gene: TRBD2
v_gene: TRBV6-5
j_gene: TRBJ2-3
CDR3nt: TGTGCCAGCAGTTACTCGATAGCGGGAGGGGTAGATACGCAGTATTTT
CDR3aa: CASSYSIAGGVDTQYF

abundance: .
d_gene: .
v_gene: TRBV19
j_gene: TRBJ1-5
CDR3nt: TGTGCCAGTAGTATGGCGGTGAGTCAGCCCCAGCATTTT
CDR3aa: CASSMAVSQPQHF

abundance: .
d_gene: TRBD2
v_gene: TRBV9
j_gene: TRBJ2-1
CDR3nt: TGTGCCAGCAGCTCGGGACTAGCGGGTTACAATGAGCAGTTCTTC
CDR3aa: CASSSGLAGYNEQFF

abundance: .
d_gene: .
v_gene: TRBV9
j_gene: TRBJ2-6
CDR3nt: TGTGCCAGCAGCCTTACGACAGGCAGAGTAACTGGGGCCAACGTCCTGACTTTC
CDR3aa: CASSLTTGRVTGANVLTF

abundance: .
d_gene: TRBD2
v_gene: TRBV5-8
j_gene: TRBJ2-1
CDR3nt: TGTGCCAGCAGCCCTGGCCGGACTAGCAGTCCAAATGAGCAGTTCTTC
CDR3aa: CASSPGRTSSPNEQFF

abundance: .
d_gene: TRBD2
v_gene: TRBV19
j_gene: TRBJ2-1
CDR3nt: TGTGCCAGTAGTAGGCGGCTAGCGGGAGGATGGGGGTCCTACAATGAGCAGTTCTTC
CDR3aa: CASSRRLAGGWGSYNEQFF

abundance: .
d_gene: .
v_gene: TRBV5-4
j_gene: TRBJ2-1
CDR3nt: TGTGCCAGCAGCCCCCGCTCCTACAATGAGCAGTTCTTC
CDR3aa: CASSPRSYNEQFF

abundance: .
d_gene: TRBD2
v_gene: TRBV11-2
j_gene: TRBJ2-1
CDR3nt: TGTGCCAGCAGCAAACTAGCGGGAAGTGAGCAGTTCTTC
CDR3aa: CASSKLAGSEQFF

abundance: .
d_gene: TRBD1
v_gene: TRBV7-7
j_gene: TRBJ1-4
CDR3nt: TGTGCTAGCAGCTTACACGGGACAGGGGATGAAAAACTGTTTTTT
CDR3aa: CASSLHGTGDEKLFF

abundance: .
d_gene: TRBD2
v_gene: TRBV19
j_gene: TRBJ2-1
CDR3nt: TGTGCCAGTCGGACTAGCGGGAGCTCTGAGCAGTTCTTC
CDR3aa: CASRTSGSSEQFF

abundance: .
d_gene: .
v_gene: TRBV10-3
j_gene: TRBJ2-3
CDR3nt: TGTGCCATCAGTGGAGGGTGGGAGGATACGCAGTATTTT
CDR3aa: CAISGGWEDTQYF

abundance: .
d_gene: TRBD1
v_gene: TRBV29-1
j_gene: TRBJ2-2
CDR3nt: TGCAGCGTCAGAGAGGGGGCTAGGACCGGGGAGCTGTTTTTT
CDR3aa: CSVREGARTGELFF

abundance: .
d_gene: TRBD2
v_gene: TRBV27
j_gene: TRBJ2-1
CDR3nt: TGTGCCAGCAAGACCCCTACTAGCGGAGGGTACAATGAGCAGTTCTTC
CDR3aa: CASKTPTSGGYNEQFF

abundance: .
d_gene: .
v_gene: TRBV10-1
j_gene: TRBJ1-4
CDR3nt: TGCGCCAGAACTAGGACGCAGACGGATCCGGCAACTAATGAAAAACTGTTTTTT
CDR3aa: CARTRTQTDPATNEKLFF

abundance: .
d_gene: .
v_gene: TRBV25-1
j_gene: TRBJ1-1
CDR3nt: TGTGCCAGCAGTGCCGGGACTGAAGCTTTCTTT
CDR3aa: CASSAGTEAFF

abundance: .
d_gene: .
v_gene: TRBV10-1
j_gene: TRBJ2-2
CDR3nt: TGCGCCAGCAGTCGTTTAGTGCCCGGGGAGCTGTTTTTT
CDR3aa: CASSRLVPGELFF

abundance: once
d_gene: TRBD1
v_gene: TRBV15
j_gene: TRBJ1-2
CDR3nt: TGTGCCACCAGCCCACGTCCCGGGACAGGGTCTGATGATGGCTACACCTTC
CDR3aa: CATSPRPGTGSDDGYTF

abundance: .
d_gene: .
v_gene: TRBV5-1
j_gene: TRBJ1-5
CDR3nt: TGCGCCAGCAGATCGGACAGAGATCAGCCCCAGCATTTT
CDR3aa: CASRSDRDQPQHF

abundance: .
d_gene: TRBD2
v_gene: TRBV30
j_gene: TRBJ2-2
CDR3nt: TGTGCCTGGAGTCATCCACGGACTAGCGGGAACAGGGAGCTGTTTTTT
CDR3aa: CAWSHPRTSGNRELFF

abundance: .
d_gene: TRBD1
v_gene: TRBV5-4
j_gene: TRBJ1-2
CDR3nt: TGTGCCAGCAGCCCCCGACAGGGAGACTATGGCTACACCTTC
CDR3aa: CASSPRQGDYGYTF

abundance: .
d_gene: .
v_gene: TRBV12-2
j_gene: TRBJ1-2
CDR3nt: .
CDR3aa: CASRPFGQGNYGYTF

abundance: .
d_gene: TRBD1
v_gene: TRBV6-5
j_gene: TRBJ2-2
CDR3nt: TGTGCCAGCAGAGTCCGGGACAGTCACACCGGGGAGCTGTTTTTT
CDR3aa: CASRVRDSHTGELFF

abundance: .
d_gene: TRBD2
v_gene: TRBV19
j_gene: TRBJ2-7
CDR3nt: TGTGCCAGTACGCCAGGGGCCGGGACTAGCGGATACGAGCAGTACTTC
CDR3aa: CASTPGAGTSGYEQYF

abundance: .
d_gene: .
v_gene: TRBV12-2
j_gene: TRBJ1-2
CDR3nt: TGTGCAAGTCGCTCGGCTTTCCCGGGGACAGGAGACGATACCAACTATGGCTACACCTTC
CDR3aa: CASRSAFPGTGDDTNYGYTF

abundance: .
d_gene: .
v_gene: TRBV9
j_gene: TRBJ2-1
CDR3nt: TGTGCCAGCAGCGTTAGCGCCTCGTGGGCTGACAATGAGCAGTTCTTC
CDR3aa: CASSVSASWADNEQFF

abundance: .
d_gene: .
v_gene: TRBV7-6
j_gene: TRBJ1-6
CDR3nt: TGTGCCAGCAGCTTCAGGGCCCAAAGGGCGGATTCACCCCTCCACTTT
CDR3aa: CASSFRAQRADSPLHF

abundance: .
d_gene: TRBD2
v_gene: TRBV28
j_gene: TRBJ2-7
CDR3nt: TGTGCCAGCAGTTTATCCTTCGCGGCGGGAGGAAGCGAGCAGTACTTC
CDR3aa: CASSLSFAAGGSEQYF

abundance: .
d_gene: .
v_gene: TRBV5-4
j_gene: TRBJ1-3
CDR3nt: TGTGCCAGCCGACAGGACAACTCTGGAAACACCATATATTTT
CDR3aa: CASRQDNSGNTIYF

abundance: .
d_gene: TRBD1
v_gene: TRBV5-1
j_gene: TRBJ1-2
CDR3nt: TGCGCCAGCAGCGAGGGGGCGAGTGGCTATGGCTACACCTTC
CDR3aa: CASSEGASGYGYTF

abundance: .
d_gene: .
v_gene: TRBV29-1
j_gene: TRBJ1-6
CDR3nt: TGCAGCGCAGCCGAGACTGCTAATTCACCCCTCCACTTT
CDR3aa: CSAAETANSPLHF

abundance: .
d_gene: .
v_gene: TRBV4-1
j_gene: TRBJ2-3
CDR3nt: TGCGCCAGCAGCCAAGAAATAGGGGCAGATACGCAGTATTTT
CDR3aa: CASSQEIGADTQYF

abundance: .
d_gene: .
v_gene: TRBV27
j_gene: TRBJ2-7
CDR3nt: TGTGCCAGCGGGTTAGGACAGTACTACGAGCAGTACTTC
CDR3aa: CASGLGQYYEQYF

abundance: .
d_gene: TRBD1
v_gene: TRBV5-4
j_gene: TRBJ2-5
CDR3nt: TGTGCCAGCAGCTTGGGCGGGACAGGCCAAGAGACCCAGTACTTC
CDR3aa: CASSLGGTGQETQYF

abundance: once
d_gene: TRBD1
v_gene: TRBV2
j_gene: TRBJ2-2
CDR3nt: TGTGCCAGCAGCAACAGGGGATGGACCGGGGAGCTGTTTTTT
CDR3aa: CASSNRGWTGELFF

abundance: .
d_gene: TRBD1
v_gene: TRBV7-6
j_gene: TRBJ1-2
CDR3nt: TGTGCCAGCAGCAAAGGGACAGGGCCTGCTAACTATGGCTACACCTTC
CDR3aa: CASSKGTGPANYGYTF

abundance: .
d_gene: .
v_gene: TRBV15
j_gene: TRBJ2-2
CDR3nt: TGTGCCACCAGAGCCTTCCAAGGGGTATCCGGGGAGCTGTTTTTT
CDR3aa: CATRAFQGVSGELFF

abundance: .
d_gene: .
v_gene: TRBV5-1
j_gene: TRBJ2-7
CDR3nt: TGCGCCAGCAAGGAGACGGTCCTTAGTGAGCAGTACTTC
CDR3aa: CASKETVLSEQYF

abundance: .
d_gene: .
v_gene: TRBV19
j_gene: TRBJ1-1
CDR3nt: TGTGCCAGTAGTATTAGGTGGCAGGGGCCGAACACTGAAGCTTTCTTT
CDR3aa: CASSIRWQGPNTEAFF

abundance: few
d_gene: .
v_gene: TRBV10-1
j_gene: TRBJ1-1
CDR3nt: TGCGCCAGCAGTGAGGGGGACTGGAACACTGAAGCTTTCTTT
CDR3aa: CASSEGDWNTEAFF

abundance: .
d_gene: .
v_gene: TRBV6-2/TRBV6-3
j_gene: TRBJ2-7
CDR3nt: TGTGCCAGCAGTGGAGTGGTCTCTTCCTACGAGCAGTACTTC
CDR3aa: CASSGVVSSYEQYF

abundance: .
d_gene: .
v_gene: TRBV6-5
j_gene: TRBJ2-7
CDR3nt: TGTGCCAGCAAACCCCCTTCGTCCGGGAGCTACGAGCAGTACTTC
CDR3aa: CASKPPSSGSYEQYF

abundance: .
d_gene: .
v_gene: TRBV7-2
j_gene: TRBJ2-1
CDR3nt: TGTGCCAGCAGCTTATCTAGCGCCAGCGGCAATGAGCAGTTCTTC
CDR3aa: CASSLSSASGNEQFF

abundance: .
d_gene: .
v_gene: TRBV28
j_gene: TRBJ1-4
CDR3nt: TGTGCCAGCAGTTTAATACAGTGGCGAAAACTGTTTTTT
CDR3aa: CASSLIQWRKLFF

abundance: .
d_gene: TRBD1
v_gene: TRBV28
j_gene: TRBJ2-7
CDR3nt: TGTGCCAGCAGTTTTAACTGGGGGACAGGGACCTACGAGCAGTACTTC
CDR3aa: CASSFNWGTGTYEQYF

abundance: .
d_gene: .
v_gene: TRBV11-3
j_gene: TRBJ2-1
CDR3nt: TGTGCCAGCAGCTTAGACAGGGTCTCCTACAATGAGCAGTTCTTC
CDR3aa: CASSLDRVSYNEQFF

abundance: .
d_gene: .
v_gene: TRBV15
j_gene: TRBJ2-3
CDR3nt: TGTGCCACCAGCAGAGGCGGGAGCACAGATACGCAGTATTTT
CDR3aa: CATSRGGSTDTQYF

abundance: .
d_gene: .
v_gene: TRBV3-1/TRBV3-2
j_gene: TRBJ2-7
CDR3nt: TGTGCCAGCAGCCAACAGGGAACCTACGAGCAGTACTTC
CDR3aa: CASSQQGTYEQYF

abundance: few
d_gene: .
v_gene: TRBV24-1
j_gene: TRBJ2-1
CDR3nt: TGTGCCACCAGTGACCCTGACACAGAGCAGTTCTTC
CDR3aa: CATSDPDTEQFF

abundance: .
d_gene: .
v_gene: TRBV19
j_gene: TRBJ2-6
CDR3nt: TGTGCCAGTAGTTCAAACGGCAGGGTTGCTGGGGCCAACGTCCTGACTTTC
CDR3aa: CASSSNGRVAGANVLTF